Detailed here is one T cell receptor beta chain. The sample is drawn from a study of blood T cell repertoires in COVID-19. Across the study: Sites across the United States, Italy and Spain contributed samples from acute and convalescent COVID-19. Sample material is recorded as cDNA or gDNA derived from T cells, B-cell-depleted T cells, or PBMCs.

Germline CDR1 is MNHNY and CDR2 is SVGAGI (reference sequence). This CDR3 contains 12 residues. The germline V and J ends were trimmed by 5 bases and 6 bases, with 10 bases remaining between them. In the original processing: Quantification of nucleated cells was approximated via reference gene primer amplification. Sequenced by immunoSEQ multiplex PCR; TCRdb stores in-frame clones only, minus some. Clone size and the V and J calls come from that table; the DNA yielded D and trimming. The sample consists of roughly 50,000 clones, approximately 90% of them appearing once. The sequencing sample was made of peripheral blood. The TCR comes from a woman aged 60 to 75 with active COVID-19. The rearrangement joins TRBV6-6 to TRBJ1-1, with no clear D. In nucleotides, the CDR3 is TGTGCCAGCAGTCCCCCCATTGCTGAAGCTTTCTTT. Translating it yields CASSPPIAEAFF.